This T cell receptor beta chain was captured by sequencing in a study of blood T cell repertoires in COVID-19. Whole-study context: Whether acute or convalescent, the COVID-19 samples came from the United States, Italy and Spain. Sources were T cells, B-cell-depleted T cells, or PBMCs; the material itself was cDNA or gDNA.

The CDR3 is made up of 16 amino acids. Germline V lookup: CDR1 LNHDA, CDR2 SQIVND (reference sequence). J was trimmed by 2 bases and V by 1 base; bases with no gene match: 5. Authors' analysis steps: Cell counts per sample came from amplifying reference gene primers. Method: immunoSEQ multiplex PCR; TCRdb's copy keeps in-frame clones and lacks some. The V and J calls and the clone size are those of that table, but D and trimming were determined from the DNA. This sample has 60,000 or so clones, with approximately 90% found just once. This TCR came from a human donor with active COVID-19. The donor label of this sample is uncertain. Input material: peripheral blood. J is TRBJ2-5 and V is TRBV19; TRBD1 matches at 9 bases. The CDR3 sequence is CASSIVGTGWQETQYF. As DNA, the CDR3 is TGTGCCAGTAGTATAGTGGGGACAGGGTGGCAAGAGACCCAGTACTTC. Full variable domain (remainder filled in from reference TRBV19 and TRBJ2-5): DGGITQSPKYLFRKEGQNVTLSCEQNLNHDAMYWYRQDPGQGLRLIYYSQIVNDFQKGDIAEGYSVSREKKESFPLTVTSAQKNPTAFYLCASSIVGTGWQETQYFGPGTRLLVL.